This T cell receptor (beta chain) was profiled in a study of cytomegalovirus exposure and HLA in healthy donors. Broader study findings: The authors enumerated 164 TCR beta chains as linked to cytomegalovirus.

With regard to this clone: Antigen: not known.

Trimming stripped 1 base from V and 2 bases from J, with 18 bases between. The length of the CDR3 is 17 residues. Germline-derived CDR1 and CDR2 are LGHNT and FRNRAP. Sequencing was performed with immunoSEQ multiplex PCR; in TCRdb, only in-frame clones are kept and a portion is missing. There are roughly 62,000 clones in the sample; over 75% occur only once, and around 2.2% lies in the top ten. The sample was PBMCs. The V and J genes are TRBV12-5 and TRBJ2-7, with D possibly matching TRBD1 (5 bases). The sequence came from a woman in her 30s in good health and CMV-seronegative. CDR3 sequence (DNA): TGTGCTAGTGGTTTGGCGCACTACGGAGCAGGGACCTACGAGCAGTACTTC. Its translation is CASGLAHYGAGTYEQYF. The whole variable domain, remainder taken from reference TRBV12-5 and TRBJ2-7, is DARVTQTPRHKVTEMGQEVTMRCQPILGHNTVFWYRQTMMQGLELLAYFRNRAPLDDSGMPKDRFSAEMPDATLATLKIQPSEPRDSAVYFCASGLAHYGAGTYEQYFGPGTRLTVT.